This T cell receptor (beta chain) is from a study of T-cell memory formation after mild COVID-19. This clonotype showed up just a few times. The antigen remains unidentified. CDR1 MGHRA and CDR2 YSYEKL come from the germline V gene. The V end was cut by 4 bases, the J end by 7 bases, with 16 bases between. CDR3 length: 15 amino acids. Study-level points and caveats: Proof of SARS-CoV-2 specificity was absent for the second-wave clones that crested on day 37.

TCRdb called the 5' RACE reads again in MiXCR, with one record for every CDR3 protein. The sample carries about 470,000 distinct CDR3 sequences, roughly 25% recorded once. The source is an adult woman who had mild COVID-19 (a few samples of this study predate the infection). Cell type and time point are not known. The chain recombines TRBV4-1 with TRBJ1-4; no firm D call. Sequencing was performed on PBMCs or a T cell subset sorted from them (not recorded which). The CDR3 DNA reads as TGCGCCAGCAGCCCCCCCCGGCCGGGGATTGAAAAACTGTTTTTT. Protein: CASSPPRPGIEKLFF.